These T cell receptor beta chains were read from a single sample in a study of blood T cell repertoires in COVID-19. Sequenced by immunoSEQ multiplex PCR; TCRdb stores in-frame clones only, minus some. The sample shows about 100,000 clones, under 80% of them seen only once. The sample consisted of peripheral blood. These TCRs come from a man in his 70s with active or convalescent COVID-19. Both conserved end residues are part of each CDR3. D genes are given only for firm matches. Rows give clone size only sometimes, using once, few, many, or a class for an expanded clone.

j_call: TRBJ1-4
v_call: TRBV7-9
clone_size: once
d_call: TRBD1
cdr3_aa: CASSPGTAPEKLFF
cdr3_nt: TGTGCCAGCAGCCCCGGGACAGCCCCTGAAAAACTGTTTTTT

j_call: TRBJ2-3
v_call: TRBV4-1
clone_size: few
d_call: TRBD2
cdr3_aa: CASSQVGGVAGSRDTQYF
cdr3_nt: TGCGCCAGCAGCCAAGTAGGAGGAGTAGCGGGAAGTCGGGATACGCAGTATTTT

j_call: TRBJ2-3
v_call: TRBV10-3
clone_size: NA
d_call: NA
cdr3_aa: CAISGQSTDTQYF
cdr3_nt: TGTGCCATCAGTGGACAGTCCACAGATACGCAGTATTTT

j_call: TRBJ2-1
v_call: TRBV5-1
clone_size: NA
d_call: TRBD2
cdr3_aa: CASSFLGTSSYNEQFF
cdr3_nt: TGCGCCAGCAGCTTCCTAGGGACTAGCAGTTACAATGAGCAGTTCTTC

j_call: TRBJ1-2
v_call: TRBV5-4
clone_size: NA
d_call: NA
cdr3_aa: CASSLASGYGYTF
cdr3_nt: TGTGCCAGCAGCTTGGCCTCGGGATATGGCTACACCTTC

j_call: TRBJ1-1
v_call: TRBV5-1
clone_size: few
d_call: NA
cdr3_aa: CASSLGDNTEAFF
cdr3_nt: TGCGCCAGCAGCTTAGGAGATAACACTGAAGCTTTCTTT

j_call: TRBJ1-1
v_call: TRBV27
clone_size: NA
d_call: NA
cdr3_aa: CASRLQGRTEAFF
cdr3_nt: TGTGCCAGCAGATTACAGGGAAGGACTGAAGCTTTCTTT

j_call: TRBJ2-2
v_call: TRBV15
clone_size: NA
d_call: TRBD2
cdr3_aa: CATSRDLAGKTGELFF
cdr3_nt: TGTGCCACCAGCAGAGATCTAGCGGGAAAGACCGGGGAGCTGTTTTTT

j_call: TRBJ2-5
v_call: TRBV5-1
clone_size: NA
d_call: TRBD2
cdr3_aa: CASSPGLAGGPETQYF
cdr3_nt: TGCGCCAGCAGCCCTGGACTAGCGGGAGGGCCGGAGACCCAGTACTTC

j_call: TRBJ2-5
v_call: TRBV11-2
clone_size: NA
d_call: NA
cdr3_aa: CASSLGRGNQETQYF
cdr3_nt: TGTGCCAGCAGCCTAGGCCGGGGGAACCAAGAGACCCAGTACTTC

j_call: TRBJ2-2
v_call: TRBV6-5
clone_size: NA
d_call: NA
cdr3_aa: CASSYWAGITGELFF
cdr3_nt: TGTGCCAGCAGTTACTGGGCAGGGATCACCGGGGAGCTGTTTTTT

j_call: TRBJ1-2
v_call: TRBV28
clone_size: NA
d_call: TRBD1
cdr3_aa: CASSRPTGQGAKGYTF
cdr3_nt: TGTGCCAGCAGTCGTCCGACTGGACAGGGGGCTAAGGGCTACACCTTC

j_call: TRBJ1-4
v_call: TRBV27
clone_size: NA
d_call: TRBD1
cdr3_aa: CASSFVGTANEKLFF
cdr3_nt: TGTGCCAGCAGTTTTGTCGGGACAGCAAATGAAAAACTGTTTTTT

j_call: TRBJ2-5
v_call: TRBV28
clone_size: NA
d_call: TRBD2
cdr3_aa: CASSIGTSGPQETQYF
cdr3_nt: TGTGCCAGCAGCATCGGGACTAGCGGGCCCCAAGAGACCCAGTACTTC

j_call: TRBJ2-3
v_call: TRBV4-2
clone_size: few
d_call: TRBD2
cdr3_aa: CASSQGGGSRTQYF
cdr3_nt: TGTGCCAGCAGCCAAGGAGGCGGGAGCAGAACGCAGTATTTT

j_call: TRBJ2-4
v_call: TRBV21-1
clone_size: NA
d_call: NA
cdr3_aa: CASTRLAGAGGNIQYF
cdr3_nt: TGTGCCAGCACCAGACTAGCGGGGGCCGGGGGAAACATTCAGTACTTC

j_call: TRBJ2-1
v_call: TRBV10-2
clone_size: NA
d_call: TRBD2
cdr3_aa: CASSEVLAVSNEQFF
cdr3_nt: TGCGCCAGCAGTGAGGTACTAGCGGTTTCCAATGAGCAGTTCTTC

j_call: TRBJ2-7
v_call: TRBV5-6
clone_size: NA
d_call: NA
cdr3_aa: CASSLGSGEQYF
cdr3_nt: TGTGCCAGCAGCTTGGGATCAGGGGAGCAGTACTTC

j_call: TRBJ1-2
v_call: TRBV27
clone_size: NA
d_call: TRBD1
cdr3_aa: CASSLWKRQGVSSGYGYTF
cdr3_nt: TGTGCCAGCAGTTTATGGAAGAGACAGGGGGTGTCTAGTGGCTATGGCTACACCTTC

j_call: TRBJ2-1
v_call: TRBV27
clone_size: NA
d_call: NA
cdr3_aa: CATGDISEQFF
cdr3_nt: TGTGCCACCGGGGACATTAGTGAGCAGTTCTTC

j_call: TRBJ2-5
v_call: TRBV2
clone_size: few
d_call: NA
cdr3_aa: CASSDGAGAVRTQYF
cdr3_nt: TGTGCCAGCAGTGACGGAGCGGGTGCCGTAAGGACCCAGTACTTC

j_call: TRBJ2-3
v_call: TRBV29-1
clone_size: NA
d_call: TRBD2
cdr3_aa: CSARRGLAGGTDTQYF
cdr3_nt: TGCAGCGCCCGACGGGGACTAGCGGGGGGCACAGATACGCAGTATTTT

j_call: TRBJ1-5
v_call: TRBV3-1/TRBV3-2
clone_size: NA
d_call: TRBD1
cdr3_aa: CASSQATGTANQPQHF
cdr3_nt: TGTGCCAGCAGCCAAGCGACCGGGACAGCGAATCAGCCCCAGCATTTT

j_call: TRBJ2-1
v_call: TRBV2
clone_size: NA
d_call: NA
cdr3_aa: CASSIYAYNEQFF
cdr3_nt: TGTGCCAGCAGCATCTACGCCTACAATGAGCAGTTCTTC

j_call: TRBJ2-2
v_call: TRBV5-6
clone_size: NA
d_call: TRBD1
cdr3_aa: CASSPRTGNTGELFF
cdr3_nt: TGTGCCAGCAGCCCCAGGACAGGGAACACCGGGGAGCTGTTTTTT

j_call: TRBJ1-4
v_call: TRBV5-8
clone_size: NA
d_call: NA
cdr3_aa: CASSLSRTSFNEKLFF
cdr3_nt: TGTGCCAGCAGCTTGTCCCGAACATCGTTTAATGAAAAACTGTTTTTT

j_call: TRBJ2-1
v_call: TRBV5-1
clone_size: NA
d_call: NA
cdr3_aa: CASSPLGGASYNEQFF
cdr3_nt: TGCGCCAGCTCACCCTTGGGGGGTGCATCCTACAATGAGCAGTTCTTC

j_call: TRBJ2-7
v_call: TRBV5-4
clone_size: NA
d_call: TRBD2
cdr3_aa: CASSLGGRANEQYF
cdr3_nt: TGTGCCAGCAGCTTGGGCGGGAGGGCCAACGAGCAGTACTTC

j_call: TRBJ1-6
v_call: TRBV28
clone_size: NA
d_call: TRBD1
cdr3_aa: CASSFMRGRDSPLHF
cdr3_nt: TGTGCCAGCAGTTTCATGAGGGGGCGGGATTCACCCCTCCACTTT

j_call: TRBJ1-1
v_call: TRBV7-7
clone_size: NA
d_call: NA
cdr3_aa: CASWERFEAFF
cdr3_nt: TGTGCTAGCTGGGAGCGGTTTGAAGCTTTCTTT

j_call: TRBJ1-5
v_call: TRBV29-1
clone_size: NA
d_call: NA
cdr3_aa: CSVVTPGPGSNQPQHF
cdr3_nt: TGCAGCGTTGTCACCCCAGGGCCTGGGAGCAATCAGCCCCAGCATTTT

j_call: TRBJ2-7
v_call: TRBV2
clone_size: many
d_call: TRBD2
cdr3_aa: CASSLSGLAYEQYF
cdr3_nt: TGTGCCAGCAGTCTCTCGGGACTAGCGTACGAGCAGTACTTC

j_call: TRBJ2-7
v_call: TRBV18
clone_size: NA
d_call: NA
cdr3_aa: CASSPGQNSEQYF
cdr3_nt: TGTGCCAGCTCACCTGGACAGAACTCCGAGCAGTACTTC

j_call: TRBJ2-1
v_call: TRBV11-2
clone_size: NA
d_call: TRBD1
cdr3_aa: CASSSGQGYNEQFF
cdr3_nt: TGTGCCAGCAGCTCGGGACAGGGGTACAATGAGCAGTTCTTC

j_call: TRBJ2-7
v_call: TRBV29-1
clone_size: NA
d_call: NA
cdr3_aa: CSVKIDRFNYEQYF
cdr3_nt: TGCAGCGTTAAAATAGACAGGTTCAACTACGAGCAGTACTTC

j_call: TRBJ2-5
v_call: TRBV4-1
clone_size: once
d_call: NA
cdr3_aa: CASSQDRAYETQYF
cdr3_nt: TGCGCCAGCAGCCAAGATAGAGCATACGAGACCCAGTACTTC

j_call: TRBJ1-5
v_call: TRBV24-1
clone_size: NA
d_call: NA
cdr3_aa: CATQMHGMEPQHF
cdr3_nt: TGTGCCACCCAGATGCACGGGATGGAGCCCCAGCATTTT

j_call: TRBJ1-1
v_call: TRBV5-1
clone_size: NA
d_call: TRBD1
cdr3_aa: CASSLTGGNTEAFF
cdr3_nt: TGCGCCAGCAGCTTGACAGGGGGGAACACTGAAGCTTTCTTT

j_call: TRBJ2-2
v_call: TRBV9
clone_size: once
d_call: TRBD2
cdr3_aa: CASSPRRAGATGELFF
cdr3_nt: TGTGCCAGCAGCCCCCGTCGAGCGGGGGCGACCGGGGAGCTGTTTTTT

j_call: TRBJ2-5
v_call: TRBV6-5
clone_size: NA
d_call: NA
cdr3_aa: CASSYGGPSQETQYF
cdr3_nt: TGTGCCAGCAGTTACGGTGGGCCATCTCAAGAGACCCAGTACTTC

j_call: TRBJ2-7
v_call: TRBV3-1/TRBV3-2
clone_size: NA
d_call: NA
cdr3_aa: CASSQGVRGYEQYF
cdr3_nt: TGTGCCAGCAGCCAAGGAGTCAGGGGCTACGAGCAGTACTTC

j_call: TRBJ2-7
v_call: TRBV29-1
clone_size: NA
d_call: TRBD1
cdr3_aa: CSVGTGRGYEQYF
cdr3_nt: TGCAGCGTTGGGACAGGGCGCGGATACGAGCAGTACTTC

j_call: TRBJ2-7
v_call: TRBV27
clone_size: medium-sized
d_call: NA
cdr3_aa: CASSFGGASYEQYF
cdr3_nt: TGTGCCAGCAGTTTTGGGGGGGCCTCCTACGAGCAGTACTTC

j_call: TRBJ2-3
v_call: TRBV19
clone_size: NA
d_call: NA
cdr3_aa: CASRQGDTQYF
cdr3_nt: TGTGCCAGTAGACAGGGAGATACGCAGTATTTT

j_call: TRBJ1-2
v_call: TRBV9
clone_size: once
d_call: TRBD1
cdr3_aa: CASSAWDRGTYGYTF
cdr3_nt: TGTGCCAGCAGCGCTTGGGACAGGGGGACGTATGGCTACACCTTC

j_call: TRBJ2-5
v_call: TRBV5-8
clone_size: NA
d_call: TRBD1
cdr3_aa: CASRDTGGAETQYF
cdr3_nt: TGTGCCAGCAGAGACACAGGGGGCGCGGAGACCCAGTACTTC

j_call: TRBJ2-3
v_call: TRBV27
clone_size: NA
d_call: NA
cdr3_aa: CASISLLSTDTQYF
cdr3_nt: TGTGCCAGCATCTCACTCCTCAGCACAGATACGCAGTATTTT

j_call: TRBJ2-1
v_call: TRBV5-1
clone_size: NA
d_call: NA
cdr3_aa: CASSLGGGYNEQFF
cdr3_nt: TGCGCCAGCAGCTTGGGAGGGGGCTACAATGAGCAGTTCTTC

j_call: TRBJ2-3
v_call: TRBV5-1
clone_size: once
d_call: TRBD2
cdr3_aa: CASSSGTSGNTDTQYF
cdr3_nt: TGCGCCAGCAGCTCAGGGACTAGCGGGAACACAGATACGCAGTATTTT

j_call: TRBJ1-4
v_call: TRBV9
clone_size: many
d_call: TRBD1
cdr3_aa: CASSSSQGASNEKLFF
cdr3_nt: TGTGCCAGCAGCTCTTCTCAGGGGGCCTCTAATGAAAAACTGTTTTTT

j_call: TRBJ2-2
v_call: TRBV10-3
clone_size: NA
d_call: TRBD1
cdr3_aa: CAITPGQGTGELFF
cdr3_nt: TGTGCCATCACCCCGGGACAGGGGACCGGGGAGCTGTTTTTT

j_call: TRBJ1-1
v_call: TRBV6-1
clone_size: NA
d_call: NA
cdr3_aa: CASSEVFQNTEAFF
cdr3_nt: TGTGCCAGCAGTGAAGTGTTTCAGAACACTGAAGCTTTCTTT

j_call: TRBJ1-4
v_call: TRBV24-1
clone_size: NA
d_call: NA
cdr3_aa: CATSISGTHHNEKLFF
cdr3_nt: TGTGCCACCAGCATCTCCGGGACACACCATAATGAAAAACTGTTTTTT

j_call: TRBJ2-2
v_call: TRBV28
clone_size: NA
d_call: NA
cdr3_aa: CASSSSVGELFF
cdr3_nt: TGTGCCAGCAGTTCCTCCGTAGGGGAGCTGTTTTTT

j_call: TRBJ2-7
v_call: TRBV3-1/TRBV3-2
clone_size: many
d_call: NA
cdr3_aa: CASSPGYEQYF
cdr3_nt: TGTGCCAGCAGTCCGGGGTACGAGCAGTACTTC

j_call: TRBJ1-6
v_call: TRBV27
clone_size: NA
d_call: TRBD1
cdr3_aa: CASSSLGTGRSPLHF
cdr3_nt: TGTGCCAGCAGTTCCCTCGGGACAGGGCGCTCACCCCTCCACTTT

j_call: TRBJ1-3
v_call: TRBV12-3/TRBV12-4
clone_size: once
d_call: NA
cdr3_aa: CASSLSRNTIYF
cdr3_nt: TGTGCCAGCAGTTTGTCTCGAAACACCATATATTTT

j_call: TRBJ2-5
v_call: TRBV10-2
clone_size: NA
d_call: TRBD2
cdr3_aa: CASSLLAGMETQYF
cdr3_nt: TGCGCCAGCAGTTTACTAGCGGGAATGGAGACCCAGTACTTC

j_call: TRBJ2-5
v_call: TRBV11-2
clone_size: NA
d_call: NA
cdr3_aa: CASSSTTGSRETQYF
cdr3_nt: TGTGCCAGCAGCTCGACGACAGGATCTCGGGAGACCCAGTACTTC